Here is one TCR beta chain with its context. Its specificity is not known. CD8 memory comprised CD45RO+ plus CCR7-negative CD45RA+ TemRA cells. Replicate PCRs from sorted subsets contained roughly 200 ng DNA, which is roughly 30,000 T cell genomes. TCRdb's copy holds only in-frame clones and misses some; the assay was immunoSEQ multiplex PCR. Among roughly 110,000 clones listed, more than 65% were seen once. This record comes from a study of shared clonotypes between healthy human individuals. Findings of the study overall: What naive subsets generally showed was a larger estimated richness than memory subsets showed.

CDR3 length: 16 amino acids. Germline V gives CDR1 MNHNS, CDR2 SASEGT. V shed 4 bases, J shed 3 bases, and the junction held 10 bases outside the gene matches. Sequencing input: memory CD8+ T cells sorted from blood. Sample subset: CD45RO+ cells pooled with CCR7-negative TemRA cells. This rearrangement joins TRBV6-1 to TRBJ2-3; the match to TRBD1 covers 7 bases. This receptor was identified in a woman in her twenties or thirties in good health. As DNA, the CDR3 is TGTGCCAGCAGTGTCGGACCAGACAGGGTAACAGATACGCAGTATTTT. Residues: CASSVGPDRVTDTQYF.